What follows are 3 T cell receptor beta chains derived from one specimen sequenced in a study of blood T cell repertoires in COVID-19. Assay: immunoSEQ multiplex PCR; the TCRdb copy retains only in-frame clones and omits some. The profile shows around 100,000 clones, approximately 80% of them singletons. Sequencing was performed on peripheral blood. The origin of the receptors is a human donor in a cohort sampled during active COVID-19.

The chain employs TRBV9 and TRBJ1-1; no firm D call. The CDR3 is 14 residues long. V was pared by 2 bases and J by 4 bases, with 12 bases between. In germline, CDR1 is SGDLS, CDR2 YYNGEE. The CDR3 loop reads CASSVTPAGTEAFF. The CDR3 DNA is TGTGCCAGCAGCGTGACCCCTGCAGGCACTGAAGCTTTCTTT.

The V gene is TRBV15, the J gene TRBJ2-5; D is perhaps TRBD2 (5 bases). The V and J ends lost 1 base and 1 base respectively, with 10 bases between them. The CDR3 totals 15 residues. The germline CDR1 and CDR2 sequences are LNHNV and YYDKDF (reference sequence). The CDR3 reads CATSRGTHAQETQYF. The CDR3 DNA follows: TGTGCCACCAGCAGAGGGACTCACGCCCAAGAGACCCAGTACTTC.

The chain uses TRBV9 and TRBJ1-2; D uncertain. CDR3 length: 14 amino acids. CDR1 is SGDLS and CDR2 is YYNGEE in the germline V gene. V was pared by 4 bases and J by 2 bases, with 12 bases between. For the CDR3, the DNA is TGTGCCAGCAGCCGGGTGGCCGAGAACTATGGCTACACCTTC. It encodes CASSRVAENYGYTF.